This T cell receptor (beta chain) was observed in a study of cytomegalovirus exposure and HLA in healthy donors. General study findings and limits: Researchers reported from a later analysis that most CMV-associated TCR beta chains appeared HLA-restricted.

Both 60 Vbeta primers and 13 Jbeta primers went into the PCR. Under the authors' procedure: A later analysis counted some 87 million unique TCR beta chains, around 10 million shared. Profiled with immunoSEQ multiplex PCR; TCRdb holds only in-frame clones, not every one. V and J calls and clone size are given by that table; D and trimming were obtained from the DNA. The data hold approximately 150,000 clones, with over 60% observed a single time. With respect to this clone: Its antigen is not identified.

The sequence was obtained from a woman in her 30s in good health and CMV-seronegative. Input material: PBMCs.

The CDR3, as DNA: TGTGCCAGCAGCCCTAACCTCCGGGACATAACGAACACCGGGGAGCTGTTTTTT. Its protein product is CASSPNLRDITNTGELFF. The V and J genes are TRBV11-1 and TRBJ2-2, with D perhaps TRBD1 (6 bases). V was shortened by 5 bases and J by 0 bases, with 19 bases between the two germline ends. The CDR3 is made up of 18 amino acids. Germline V gene sequence: CDR1 SGHAT, CDR2 FQDESV (reference sequence).